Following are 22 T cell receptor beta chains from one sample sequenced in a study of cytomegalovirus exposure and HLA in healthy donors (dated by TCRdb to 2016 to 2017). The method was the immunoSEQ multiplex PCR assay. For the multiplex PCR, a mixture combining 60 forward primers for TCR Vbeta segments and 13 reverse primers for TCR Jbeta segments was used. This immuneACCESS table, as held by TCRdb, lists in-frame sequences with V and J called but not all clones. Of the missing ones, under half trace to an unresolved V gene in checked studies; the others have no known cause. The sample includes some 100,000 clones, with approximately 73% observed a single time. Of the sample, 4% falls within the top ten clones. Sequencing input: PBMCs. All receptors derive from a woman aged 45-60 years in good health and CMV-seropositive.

The CDR3 reads CASSFDTEAFF. CDR3 bases: TGTGCCAGCAGTTTCGACACTGAAGCTTTCTTT. The chain is built from TRBV2 and TRBJ1-1; D is unclear. V lost 5 bases and J lost 3, with 4 bases in between. Germline CDR1 and CDR2: SNHLY and FYNNEI. The CDR3 has 11 amino acids.

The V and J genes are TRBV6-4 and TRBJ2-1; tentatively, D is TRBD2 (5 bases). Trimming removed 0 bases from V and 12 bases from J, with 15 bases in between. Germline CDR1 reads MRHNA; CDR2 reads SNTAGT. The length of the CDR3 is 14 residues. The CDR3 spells CASSDSGRGRGQFF. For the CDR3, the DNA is TGTGCCAGCAGTGACTCGGGGAGAGGTCGAGGGCAGTTCTTC.

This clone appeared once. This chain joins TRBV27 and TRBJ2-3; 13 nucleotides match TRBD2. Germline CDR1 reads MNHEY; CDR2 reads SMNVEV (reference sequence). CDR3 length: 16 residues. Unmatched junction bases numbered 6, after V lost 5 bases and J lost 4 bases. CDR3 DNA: TGTGCCAGCAGTCCGATACTAGCGGGAGGGTCAGATACGCAGTATTTT. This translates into CASSPILAGGSDTQYF.

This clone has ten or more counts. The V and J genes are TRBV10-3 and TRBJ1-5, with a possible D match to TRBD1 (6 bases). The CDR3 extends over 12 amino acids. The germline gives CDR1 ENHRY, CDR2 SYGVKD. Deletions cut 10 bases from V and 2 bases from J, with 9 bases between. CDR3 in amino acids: CASRQGNQPQHF. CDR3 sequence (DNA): TGTGCCAGCCGACAGGGCAATCAGCCCCAGCATTTT.

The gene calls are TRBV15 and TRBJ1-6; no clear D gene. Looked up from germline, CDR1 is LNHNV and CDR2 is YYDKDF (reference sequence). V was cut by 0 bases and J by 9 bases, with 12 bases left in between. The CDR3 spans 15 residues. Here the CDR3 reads CATSRDRGSGSPLHF. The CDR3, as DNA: TGTGCCACCAGCAGAGATCGGGGTTCGGGTTCACCCCTCCACTTT.

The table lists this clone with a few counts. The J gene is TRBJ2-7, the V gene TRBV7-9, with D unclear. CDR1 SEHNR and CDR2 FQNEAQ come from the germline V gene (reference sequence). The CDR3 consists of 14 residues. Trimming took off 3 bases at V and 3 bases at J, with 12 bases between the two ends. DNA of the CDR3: TGTGCCAGCAGCTTGGCCGTAGCTGTCTACGAGCAGTACTTC. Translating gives CASSLAVAVYEQYF. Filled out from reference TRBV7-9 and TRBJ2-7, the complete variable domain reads DTGVSQNPRHKITKRGQNVTFRCDPISEHNRLYWYRQTLGQGPEFLTYFQNEAQLEKSRLLSDRFSAERPKGSFSTLEIQRTEQGDSAMYLCASSLAVAVYEQYFGPGTRLTVT.

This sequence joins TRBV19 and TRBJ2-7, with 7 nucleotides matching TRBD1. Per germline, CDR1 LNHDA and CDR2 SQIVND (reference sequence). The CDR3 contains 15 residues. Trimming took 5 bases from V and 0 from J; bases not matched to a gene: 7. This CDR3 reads CASSVTGPSSYEQYF. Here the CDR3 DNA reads TGTGCCAGTAGTGTGACAGGGCCGAGCTCCTACGAGCAGTACTTC.

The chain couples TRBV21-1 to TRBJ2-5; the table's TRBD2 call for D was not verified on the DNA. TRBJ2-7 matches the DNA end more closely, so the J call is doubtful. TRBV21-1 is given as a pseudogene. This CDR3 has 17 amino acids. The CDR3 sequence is CASSAPGLAGATYEQYF. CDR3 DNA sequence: TGTGCCAGCAGCGCGCCGGGACTAGCGGGGGCTACCTACGAGCAGTACTTC.

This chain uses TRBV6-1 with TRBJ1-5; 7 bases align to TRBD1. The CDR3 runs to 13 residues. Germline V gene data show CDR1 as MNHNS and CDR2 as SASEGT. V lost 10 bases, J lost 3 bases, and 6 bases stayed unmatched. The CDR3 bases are TGTGCCATTGGGACAGTCCCCAATCAGCCCCAGCATTTT. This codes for CAIGTVPNQPQHF.

For the CDR3, the DNA is TGTGCCAGCAGTGAAGGGAGACAGGGGCGTGAAGGCTACACCTTC. This encodes CASSEGRQGREGYTF. This rearrangement joins TRBV6-1 to TRBJ1-2; 8 positions match TRBD1. CDR3 size: 15 residues. Per the germline V gene, CDR1 is MNHNS and CDR2 is SASEGT. V shed 1 base, J shed 8 bases, and the junction held 9 bases outside the gene matches.

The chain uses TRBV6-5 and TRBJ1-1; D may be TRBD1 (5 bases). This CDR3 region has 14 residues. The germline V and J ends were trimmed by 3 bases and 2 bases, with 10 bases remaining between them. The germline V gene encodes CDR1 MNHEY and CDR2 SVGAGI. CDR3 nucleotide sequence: TGTGCCAGCAGTTATATGGGGCGAAACACTGAAGCTTTCTTT. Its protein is CASSYMGRNTEAFF.

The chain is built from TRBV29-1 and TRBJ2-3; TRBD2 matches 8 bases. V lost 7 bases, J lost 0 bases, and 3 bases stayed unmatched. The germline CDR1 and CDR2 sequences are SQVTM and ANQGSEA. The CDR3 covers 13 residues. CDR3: CSAASGSTDTQYF. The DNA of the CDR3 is TGCAGCGCCGCTAGCGGGAGCACAGATACGCAGTATTTT.

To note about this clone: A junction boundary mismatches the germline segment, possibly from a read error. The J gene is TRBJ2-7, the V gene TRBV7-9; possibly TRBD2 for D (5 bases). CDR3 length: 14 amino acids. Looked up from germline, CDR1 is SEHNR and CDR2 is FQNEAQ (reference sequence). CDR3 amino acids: CSSSLGSGSYEQYF. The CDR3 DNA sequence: TGTTCCAGCAGCTTAGGGAGCGGATCCTACGAGCAGTACTTC.

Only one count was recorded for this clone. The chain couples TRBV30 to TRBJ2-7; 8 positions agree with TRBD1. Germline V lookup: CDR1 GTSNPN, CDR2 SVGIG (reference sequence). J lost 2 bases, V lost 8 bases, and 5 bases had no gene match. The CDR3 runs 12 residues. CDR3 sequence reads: CAGRDRTYEQYF. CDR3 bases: TGTGCCGGAAGGGACAGGACCTACGAGCAGTACTTC.

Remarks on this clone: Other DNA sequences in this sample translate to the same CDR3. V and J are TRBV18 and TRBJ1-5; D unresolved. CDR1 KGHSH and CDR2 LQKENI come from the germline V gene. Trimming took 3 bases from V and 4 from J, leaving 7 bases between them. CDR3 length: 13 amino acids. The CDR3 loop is CASSPTGNQPQHF. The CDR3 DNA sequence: TGTGCCAGCTCACCTACGGGGAATCAGCCCCAGCATTTT.

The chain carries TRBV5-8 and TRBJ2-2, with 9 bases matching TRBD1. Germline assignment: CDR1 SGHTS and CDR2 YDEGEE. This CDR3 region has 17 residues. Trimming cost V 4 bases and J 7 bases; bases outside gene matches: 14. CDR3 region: CASSLGPDRGNGGELFF. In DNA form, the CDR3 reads TGTGCCAGCAGCCTGGGACCCGACAGGGGGAACGGCGGGGAGCTGTTTTTT.

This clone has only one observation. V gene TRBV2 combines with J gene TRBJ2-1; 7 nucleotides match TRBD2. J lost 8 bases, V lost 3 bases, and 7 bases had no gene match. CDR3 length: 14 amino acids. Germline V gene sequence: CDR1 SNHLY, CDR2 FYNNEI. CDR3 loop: CASSDWEGRYEQFF. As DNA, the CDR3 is TGTGCCAGCAGTGACTGGGAGGGCCGGTATGAGCAGTTCTTC.

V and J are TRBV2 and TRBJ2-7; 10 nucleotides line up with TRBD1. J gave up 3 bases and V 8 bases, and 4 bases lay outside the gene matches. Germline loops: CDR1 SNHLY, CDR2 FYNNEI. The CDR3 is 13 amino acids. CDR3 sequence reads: CASWDRGLYEQYF. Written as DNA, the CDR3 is TGTGCCAGCTGGGACAGGGGTCTCTACGAGCAGTACTTC.

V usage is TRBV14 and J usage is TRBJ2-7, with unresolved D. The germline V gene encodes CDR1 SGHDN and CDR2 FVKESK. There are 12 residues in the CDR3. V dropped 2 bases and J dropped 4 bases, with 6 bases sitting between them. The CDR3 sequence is CASSQLSYEQYF. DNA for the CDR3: TGTGCCAGCAGCCAACTGTCGTACGAGCAGTACTTC.

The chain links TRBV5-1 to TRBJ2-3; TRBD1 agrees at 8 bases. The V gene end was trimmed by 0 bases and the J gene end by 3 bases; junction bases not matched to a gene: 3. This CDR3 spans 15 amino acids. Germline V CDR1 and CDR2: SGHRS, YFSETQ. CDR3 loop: CASSLADRVTDTQYF. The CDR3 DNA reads TGCGCCAGCAGCTTGGCGGACAGGGTGACAGATACGCAGTATTTT. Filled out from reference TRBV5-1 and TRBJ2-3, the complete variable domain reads KAGVTQTPRYLIKTRGQQVTLSCSPISGHRSVSWYQQTPGQGLQFLFEYFSETQRNKGNFPGRFSGRQFSNSRSEMNVSTLELGDSALYLCASSLADRVTDTQYFGPGTRLTVL.

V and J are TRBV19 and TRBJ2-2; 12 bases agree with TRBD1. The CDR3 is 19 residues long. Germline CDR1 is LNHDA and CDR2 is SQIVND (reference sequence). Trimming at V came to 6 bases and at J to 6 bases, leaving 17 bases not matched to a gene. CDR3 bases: TGTGCCAGTAGACTAAGGGACAGGGGGCTAATTTCCCCCCCCGGGGAGCTGTTTTTT. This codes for CASRLRDRGLISPPGELFF. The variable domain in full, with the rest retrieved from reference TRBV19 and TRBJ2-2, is DGGITQSPKYLFRKEGQNVTLSCEQNLNHDAMYWYRQDPGQGLRLIYYSQIVNDFQKGDIAEGYSVSREKKESFPLTVTSAQKNPTAFYLCASRLRDRGLISPPGELFFGEGSRLTVL.

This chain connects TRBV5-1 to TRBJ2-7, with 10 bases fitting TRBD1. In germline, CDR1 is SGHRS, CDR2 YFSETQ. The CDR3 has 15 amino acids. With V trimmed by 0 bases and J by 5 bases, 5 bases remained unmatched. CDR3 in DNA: TGCGCCAGCAGCTTGGCCCTGACAGGGGGCAACGAGCAGTACTTC. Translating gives CASSLALTGGNEQYF.